The T cell receptor (beta chain) described here comes from a study of CD8+CD57+ T cells in acquired aplastic anemia. Study summary: Average DNA yield from sorted CD4+ and CD8+ cells was approximately 3 ug.

TCR beta VDJ combinations and CDR3 sequences were profiled from genomic DNA. TCRdb recomputed calls from the reads with MiXCR, one row per CDR3 protein. The sample yields roughly 190,000 distinct CDR3 sequences, around half seen once. Specimen: sorted CD4+, CD8+, or CD8+CD57+ T cells (not recorded which) from PBMCs. The sequence came from a human donor in good health, serving as a control.

CDR3 in amino acids: CASSQAMNTEAFF. The CDR3 nucleotides read TGTGCCAGCAGCCAAGCGATGAACACTGAAGCTTTCTTT. The chain is built from TRBV14 and TRBJ1-1; D is unresolved. This CDR3 is built from 13 residues. Germline V gives CDR1 SGHDN, CDR2 FVKESK. V was cut by 1 base and J by 0 bases, with 3 bases left in between.